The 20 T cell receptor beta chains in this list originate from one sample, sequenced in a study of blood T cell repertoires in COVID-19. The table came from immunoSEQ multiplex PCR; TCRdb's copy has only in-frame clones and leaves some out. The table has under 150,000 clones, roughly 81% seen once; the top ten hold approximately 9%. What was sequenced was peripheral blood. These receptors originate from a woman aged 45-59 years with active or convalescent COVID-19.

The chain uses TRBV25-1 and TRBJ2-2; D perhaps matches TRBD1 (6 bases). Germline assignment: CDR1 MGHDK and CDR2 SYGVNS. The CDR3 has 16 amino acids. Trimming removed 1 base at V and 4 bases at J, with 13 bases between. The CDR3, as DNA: TGTGCCAGCAGTGAATCGCAACAGGGTCTCACCGGGGAGCTGTTTTTT. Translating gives CASSESQQGLTGELFF.

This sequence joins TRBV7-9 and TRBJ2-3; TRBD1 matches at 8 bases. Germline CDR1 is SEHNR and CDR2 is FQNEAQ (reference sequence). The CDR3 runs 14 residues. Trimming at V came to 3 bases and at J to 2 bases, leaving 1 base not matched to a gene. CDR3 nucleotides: TGTGCCAGCAGCTTGGACAGGGCCACAGATACGCAGTATTTT. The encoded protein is CASSLDRATDTQYF.

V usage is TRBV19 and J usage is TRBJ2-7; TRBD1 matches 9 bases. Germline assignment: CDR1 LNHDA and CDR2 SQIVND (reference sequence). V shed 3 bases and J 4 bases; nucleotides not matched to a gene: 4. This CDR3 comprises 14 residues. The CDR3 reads CASSMRDRDYEQYF. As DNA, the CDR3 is TGTGCCAGTAGTATGAGGGACAGGGATTACGAGCAGTACTTC.

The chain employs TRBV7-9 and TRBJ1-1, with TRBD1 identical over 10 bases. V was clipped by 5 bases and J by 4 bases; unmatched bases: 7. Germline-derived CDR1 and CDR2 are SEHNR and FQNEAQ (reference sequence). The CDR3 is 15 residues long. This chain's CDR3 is CASSQDRGRGTEAFF. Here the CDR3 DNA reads TGTGCCAGCAGCCAAGACAGGGGGCGCGGCACTGAAGCTTTCTTT. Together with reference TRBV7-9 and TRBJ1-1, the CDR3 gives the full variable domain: DTGVSQNPRHKITKRGQNVTFRCDPISEHNRLYWYRQTLGQGPEFLTYFQNEAQLEKSRLLSDRFSAERPKGSFSTLEIQRTEQGDSAMYLCASSQDRGRGTEAFFGQGTRLTVV.

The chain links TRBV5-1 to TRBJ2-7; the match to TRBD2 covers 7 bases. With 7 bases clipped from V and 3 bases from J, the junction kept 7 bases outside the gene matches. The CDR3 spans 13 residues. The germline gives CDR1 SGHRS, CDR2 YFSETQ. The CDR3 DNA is TGCGCCAGCCGATTGGCGGGGGTCTACGAGCAGTACTTC. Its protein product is CASRLAGVYEQYF.

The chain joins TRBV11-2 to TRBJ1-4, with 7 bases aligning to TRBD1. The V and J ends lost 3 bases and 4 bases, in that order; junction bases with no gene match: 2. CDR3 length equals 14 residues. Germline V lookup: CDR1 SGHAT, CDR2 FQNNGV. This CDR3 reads CASSFGTVNEKLFF. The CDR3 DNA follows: TGTGCCAGCAGCTTCGGGACAGTTAATGAAAAACTGTTTTTT.

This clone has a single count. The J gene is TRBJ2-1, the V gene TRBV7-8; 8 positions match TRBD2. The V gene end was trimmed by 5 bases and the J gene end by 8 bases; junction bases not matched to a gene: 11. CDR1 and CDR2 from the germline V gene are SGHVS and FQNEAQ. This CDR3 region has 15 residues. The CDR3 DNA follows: TGTGCCAGCAGCCCCCCGGGACTAGTGAGCCATGAGCAGTTCTTC. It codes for CASSPPGLVSHEQFF.

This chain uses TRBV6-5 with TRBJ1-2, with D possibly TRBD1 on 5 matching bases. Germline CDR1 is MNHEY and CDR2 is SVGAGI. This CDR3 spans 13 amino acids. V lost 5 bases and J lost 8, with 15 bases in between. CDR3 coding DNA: TGTGCCAGCAGTCCCCGCCAGGGACTAGGCTACACCTTC. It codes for CASSPRQGLGYTF.

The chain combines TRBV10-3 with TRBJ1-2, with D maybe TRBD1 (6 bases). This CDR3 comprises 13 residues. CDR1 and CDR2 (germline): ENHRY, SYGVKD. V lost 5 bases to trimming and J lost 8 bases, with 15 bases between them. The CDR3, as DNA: TGTGCCATCAGTCCCGACAGGTCAGTCGGCTACACCTTC. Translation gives CAISPDRSVGYTF.

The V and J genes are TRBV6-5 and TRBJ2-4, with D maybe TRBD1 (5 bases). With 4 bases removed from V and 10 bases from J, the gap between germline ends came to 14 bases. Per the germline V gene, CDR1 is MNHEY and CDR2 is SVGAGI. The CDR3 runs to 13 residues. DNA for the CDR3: TGTGCCAGCAGTTCGCCCTCCCAGGGAATTCAGTACTTC. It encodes CASSSPSQGIQYF.

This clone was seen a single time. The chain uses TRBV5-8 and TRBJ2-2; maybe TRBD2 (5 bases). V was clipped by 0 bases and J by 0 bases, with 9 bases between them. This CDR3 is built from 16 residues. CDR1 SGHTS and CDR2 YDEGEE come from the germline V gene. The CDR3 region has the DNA TGTGCCAGCAGCTTGGGTGTAGCGTCGAACACCGGGGAGCTGTTTTTT. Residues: CASSLGVASNTGELFF. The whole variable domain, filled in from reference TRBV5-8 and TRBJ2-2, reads EAGVTQSPTHLIKTRGQQATLRCSPISGHTSVYWYQQALGLGLQFLLWYDEGEERNRGNFPPRFSGRQFPNYSSELNVNALELEDSALYLCASSLGVASNTGELFFGEGSRLTVL.

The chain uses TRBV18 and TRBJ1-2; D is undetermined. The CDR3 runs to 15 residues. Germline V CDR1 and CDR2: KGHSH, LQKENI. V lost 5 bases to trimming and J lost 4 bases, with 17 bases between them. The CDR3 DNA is TGTGCCAGCTCAGGAGGGAACACTGGAATCTATGGCTACACCTTC. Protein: CASSGGNTGIYGYTF. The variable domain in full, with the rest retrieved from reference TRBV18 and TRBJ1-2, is NAGVMQNPRHLVRRRGQEARLRCSPMKGHSHVYWYRQLPEEGLKFMVYLQKENIIDESGMPKERFSAEFPKEGPSILRIQQVVRGDSAAYFCASSGGNTGIYGYTFGSGTRLTVV.

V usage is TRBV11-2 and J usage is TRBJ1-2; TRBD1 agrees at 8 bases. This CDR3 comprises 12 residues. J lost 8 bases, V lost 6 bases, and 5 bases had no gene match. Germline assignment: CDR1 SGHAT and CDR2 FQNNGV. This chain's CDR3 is CASRGTGGGYTF. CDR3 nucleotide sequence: TGTGCCAGCAGGGGGACAGGAGGGGGCTACACCTTC.

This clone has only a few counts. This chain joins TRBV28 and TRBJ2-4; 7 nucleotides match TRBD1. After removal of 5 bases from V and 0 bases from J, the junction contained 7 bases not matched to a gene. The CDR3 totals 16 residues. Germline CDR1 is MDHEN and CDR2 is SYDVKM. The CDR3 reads CASSAPGQIAKNIQYF. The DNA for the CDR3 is TGTGCCAGCAGTGCGCCGGGACAGATAGCCAAAAACATTCAGTACTTC.

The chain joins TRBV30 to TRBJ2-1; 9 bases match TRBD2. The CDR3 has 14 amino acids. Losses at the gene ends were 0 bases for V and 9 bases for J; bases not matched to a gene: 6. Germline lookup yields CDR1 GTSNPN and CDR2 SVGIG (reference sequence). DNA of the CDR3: TGTGCCTGGAGTGTACTAGCGGGCTTAGCTGAGCAGTTCTTC. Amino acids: CAWSVLAGLAEQFF.

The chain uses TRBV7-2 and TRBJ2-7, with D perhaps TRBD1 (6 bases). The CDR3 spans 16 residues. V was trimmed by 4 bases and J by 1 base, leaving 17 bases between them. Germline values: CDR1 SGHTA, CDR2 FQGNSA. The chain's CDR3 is CASSSQGTLSSYEQYF. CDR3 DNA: TGTGCCAGCAGCTCCCAAGGGACACTCTCATCCTACGAGCAGTACTTC.

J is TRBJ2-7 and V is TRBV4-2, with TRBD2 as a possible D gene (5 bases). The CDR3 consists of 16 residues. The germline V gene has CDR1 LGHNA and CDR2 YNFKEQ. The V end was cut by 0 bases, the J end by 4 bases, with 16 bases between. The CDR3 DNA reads TGTGCCAGCAGCCAAGATCTTGGCACGGGAACTTACGAGCAGTACTTC. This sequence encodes CASSQDLGTGTYEQYF.

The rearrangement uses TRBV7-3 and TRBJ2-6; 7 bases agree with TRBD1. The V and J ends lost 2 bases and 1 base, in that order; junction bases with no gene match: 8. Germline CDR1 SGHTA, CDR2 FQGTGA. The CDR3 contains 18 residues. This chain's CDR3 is CASSLYGTAFSGANVLTF. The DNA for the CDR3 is TGTGCCAGCAGCTTATACGGGACAGCCTTTTCTGGGGCCAACGTCCTGACTTTC.

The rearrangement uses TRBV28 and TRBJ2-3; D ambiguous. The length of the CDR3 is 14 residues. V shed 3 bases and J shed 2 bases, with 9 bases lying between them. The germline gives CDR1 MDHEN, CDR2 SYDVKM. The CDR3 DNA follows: TGTGCCAGCAGTTTTGGGCAGCACACAGATACGCAGTATTTT. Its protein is CASSFGQHTDTQYF.

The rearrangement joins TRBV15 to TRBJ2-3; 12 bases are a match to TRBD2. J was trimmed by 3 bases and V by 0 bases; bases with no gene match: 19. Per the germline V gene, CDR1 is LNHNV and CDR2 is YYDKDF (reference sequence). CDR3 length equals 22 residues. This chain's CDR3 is CATSRDTRTSGKKAWRTDTQYF. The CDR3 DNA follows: TGTGCCACCAGCAGAGATACCAGGACTAGCGGGAAGAAGGCGTGGCGGACAGATACGCAGTATTTT.